This TCR beta chain is drawn from a study of shared clonotypes between healthy human individuals. The germline V gene encodes CDR1 SGHVS and CDR2 FQNEAQ. Unmatched junction bases numbered 1, after V lost 1 base and J lost 2 bases. The CDR3 has 16 amino acids. Those who donated, Caucasian adults without exception, all lived in Nashville, Tennessee. Some clones are missing from TCRdb's copy, which holds only in-frame ones; the method was immunoSEQ multiplex PCR. This sample has 550,000 to 600,000 clones, with around 77% found just once. The genes are TRBV7-8 and TRBJ2-7; 14 positions agree with TRBD2. The clonotype originates from a woman between 40 and 50 years old in good health. Some clones in this sample may be carry-over from other donors' samples. Input material: PBMCs. The CDR3 coding sequence is TGTGCCAGCAGCTTAGGACTAGCGGGAGGGCCCTACGAGCAGTACTTC. Its protein is CASSLGLAGGPYEQYF.